This passage covers 30 T cell receptor beta chains from one sample sequenced in a study of T cell repertoires in cytomegalovirus infection. MiXCR was run by TCRdb on the reads, yielding one entry per CDR3 protein. The profile shows 700,000 to 850,000 distinct CDR3 sequences, about 30% of them singletons. These receptors lack a known antigen. The sequencing here drew on cultured CD8+ T cells from PBMCs, taken from culture after CMV antigen stimulation. Receptors originate from a human donor in good health (CMV status not recorded). Some clones in this sample may be carry-over from other donors' samples.

There are a few counts of this clonotype. The chain links TRBV6-6 to TRBJ1-1, with TRBD1 as a possible D gene (6 bases). The CDR3 runs 16 residues. V shed 5 bases and J shed 4 bases, with 20 bases lying between them. Per germline, CDR1 MNHNY and CDR2 SVGAGI (reference sequence). As DNA, the CDR3 is TGTGCCAGCAGTGACAAACACAGGGATCCCCTCACTGAAGCTTTCTTT. This translates into CASSDKHRDPLTEAFF.

The V gene is TRBV7-9, the J gene TRBJ2-1; possibly TRBD2 for D (6 bases). Germline V lookup: CDR1 SEHNR, CDR2 FQNEAQ (reference sequence). The CDR3 extends over 15 amino acids. V gave up 4 bases and J gave up 9 bases, with 19 bases separating them. CDR3 loop: CASSSTGDSAGEQFF. CDR3 DNA sequence: TGTGCCAGCAGCTCCACCGGGGACTCGGCGGGTGAGCAGTTCTTC.

The chain couples TRBV6-5 to TRBJ2-2; TRBD1 matches at 11 bases. V dropped 4 bases and J dropped 5; count of bases not matched to a gene: 6. Germline CDR1 is MNHEY and CDR2 is SVGAGI. CDR3 size: 16 residues. The CDR3 nucleotides read TGTGCCAGCAGTTGGGGGGACAGGGGGAAGACCGGGGAGCTGTTTTTT. It codes for CASSWGDRGKTGELFF.

The table lists this clonotype with a few counts. The V and J genes are TRBV12-3 or TRBV12-4 and TRBJ1-3; D ambiguous. The V end was cut by 7 bases, the J end by 0 bases, with 13 bases between. The CDR3 spans 15 residues. CDR3 protein: CASTPSPGSGNTIYF. CDR3 nucleotides: TGTGCCAGCACCCCGAGTCCAGGCTCTGGAAACACCATATATTTT.

The V gene is TRBV4-3, the J gene TRBJ1-2; no clear D. Germline assignment: CDR1 LGHNA and CDR2 YSLEER. V lost 0 bases and J 7 bases, leaving 12 bases between the germline ends. The CDR3 totals 14 residues. As DNA, the CDR3 is TGCGCCAGCAGCCAAGATAGGTCGTCCCGTGGCTACACCTTC. Its protein product is CASSQDRSSRGYTF.

The CDR3 loop reads CASGFEADSGNTIYF. CDR3 sequence (DNA): TGTGCCAGCGGGTTTGAGGCGGACTCTGGAAACACCATATATTTT. This sequence joins TRBV7-8 and TRBJ1-3, with D hard to call. CDR3 size: 15 residues. Germline V lookup: CDR1 SGHVS, CDR2 FQNEAQ. Deletions cut 8 bases from V and 0 bases from J, with 14 bases between.

The chain combines TRBV5-6 with TRBJ2-7; D perhaps matches TRBD2 (7 bases). CDR3 length: 14 amino acids. Per germline, CDR1 SGHDT and CDR2 YYEEEE. The ends were cut back, 0 bases at V and 3 bases at J, with 10 bases in the middle. The CDR3 reads CASSLGGGVYEQYF. CDR3 nucleotides: TGTGCCAGCAGCTTGGGCGGGGGCGTCTACGAGCAGTACTTC.

This clonotype was detected only a few times. V gene TRBV12-5 combines with J gene TRBJ2-5; a weak D match, TRBD1 (5 bases). The V gene lost 3 bases and the J gene lost 2 bases, with 25 bases spanning the gap. The germline gives CDR1 LGHNT, CDR2 FRNRAP. The CDR3 covers 19 residues. The CDR3 nucleotides are TGTGCTAGTGGTTTAATCCCAGGGTCCTCACGAAGGGATCAAGAGACCCAGTACTTC. It translates to CASGLIPGSSRRDQETQYF.

This clonotype was picked up one time. The chain has TRBV7-2 and TRBJ2-2; 8 bases map to TRBD2. The junction had 4 bases not matched to a gene; V was cut back by 5 bases and J by 2 bases. The germline gives CDR1 SGHTA, CDR2 FQGNSA. This CDR3 comprises 15 residues. The CDR3 DNA follows: TGTGCCAGCAGCGCACGGGGGGGCAACACCGGGGAGCTGTTTTTT. The encoded protein is CASSARGGNTGELFF.

This clonotype has more than one count but fewer than ten. J is TRBJ2-3 and V is TRBV19; 7 bases match TRBD2. The J segment lost 11 bases and the V segment lost 2 bases, leaving 16 bases of the junction unmatched. This CDR3 is built from 16 residues. Germline values: CDR1 LNHDA, CDR2 SQIVND (reference sequence). CDR3 DNA sequence: TGTGCCAGTAGTATAAAGGGCCGGGGGGATATCCGGGAGCAGTATTTT. Encoded protein: CASSIKGRGDIREQYF.

The rearrangement joins TRBV25-1 to TRBJ2-4; D remains ambiguous. Germline values: CDR1 MGHDK, CDR2 SYGVNS. V lost 7 bases, J lost 0 bases, and 16 bases lay in between. This CDR3 contains 16 residues. CDR3 residues: CASTPCNYLAKNIQYF. Written as DNA, the CDR3 is TGTGCCAGCACCCCTTGCAACTACTTAGCCAAAAACATTCAGTACTTC.

This chain links TRBV7-6 with TRBJ2-5; the D gene is possibly TRBD1 (5 bases). The CDR3 covers 14 residues. CDR1 and CDR2 from the germline V gene are SGHVS and FNYEAQ. The V and J ends lost 5 bases and 2 bases respectively, with 12 bases between them. The chain's CDR3 is CASSPDDSQETQYF. The CDR3 DNA reads as TGTGCCAGCAGCCCCGATGACAGTCAAGAGACCCAGTACTTC.

Worth noting for this clonotype: One end of the junction fails to match germline, which may point to a read error. This sequence joins TRBV19 and TRBJ1-1, with D perhaps TRBD1 (5 bases). The CDR3 length is 13 residues. Per the germline V gene, CDR1 is LNHDA and CDR2 is SQIVND (reference sequence). CDR3 nucleotides: TGTGTCAGTACCCCGGGGCTTAACACTGAAGCTTTCTTT. Amino acids: CVSTPGLNTEAFF. The variable domain in full, with the rest retrieved from reference TRBV19 and TRBJ1-1, is DGGITQSPKYLFRKEGQNVTLSCEQNLNHDAMYWYRQDPGQGLRLIYYSQIVNDFQKGDIAEGYSVSREKKESFPLTVTSAQKNPTAFYLCVSTPGLNTEAFFGQGTRLTVV.

The V and J genes are TRBV27 and TRBJ2-7; 9 bases line up with TRBD1. The V gene end was trimmed by 6 bases and the J gene end by 4 bases; junction bases not matched to a gene: 13. The germline CDR1 and CDR2 sequences are MNHEY and SMNVEV (reference sequence). The CDR3 contains 16 residues. This CDR3 reads CASSWLSGTGRYEQYF. In nucleotides, the CDR3 is TGTGCCAGCAGCTGGTTATCCGGGACAGGGAGGTACGAGCAGTACTTC.

For the CDR3, the DNA is TGCAGCGTTCAGGAGGGGATAGAGACCCAGTACTTC. Protein sequence: CSVQEGIETQYF. The chain combines TRBV29-1 with TRBJ2-5, with D possibly matching TRBD2 (6 bases). Trimming removed 5 bases from V and 4 bases from J, with 11 bases in between. Looked up from germline, CDR1 is SQVTM and CDR2 is ANQGSEA. This CDR3 has 12 amino acids.

The chain is built from TRBV2 and TRBJ2-2; 9 nucleotides agree with TRBD1. Trimming removed 6 bases from V and 4 bases from J; junction bases left unmatched: 6. This CDR3 contains 15 residues. Germline loops: CDR1 SNHLY, CDR2 FYNNEI. The CDR3 region is CASRGGQGFTGELFF. Written as DNA, the CDR3 is TGTGCCAGCAGGGGGGGACAGGGCTTCACCGGGGAGCTGTTTTTT.

This clonotype was picked up many times. The chain employs TRBV27 and TRBJ1-5, with TRBD1 identical over 10 bases. V lost 3 bases, J lost 6 bases, and 14 bases stayed unmatched. This CDR3 is 18 amino acids long. Per the germline V gene, CDR1 is MNHEY and CDR2 is SMNVEV (reference sequence). CDR3 sequence: CASSFLSSGTGVSQPQHF. As DNA, the CDR3 is TGTGCCAGCAGTTTCCTATCAAGCGGGACAGGGGTGAGTCAGCCCCAGCATTTT.

The rearrangement uses TRBV27 and TRBJ2-3, with unresolved D. Trimming took 8 bases from V and 6 from J, leaving 18 bases between them. Germline V CDR1 and CDR2: MNHEY, SMNVEV (reference sequence). The CDR3 sequence is 14 residues long. CDR3 in DNA: TGTGCCAGCGGGTTTTCTCCCTACAAGGATACGCAGTATTTT. This codes for CASGFSPYKDTQYF.

The chain uses TRBV7-9 and TRBJ2-5; D is ambiguous. This CDR3 contains 15 residues. V dropped 5 bases and J dropped 3 bases, with 16 bases sitting between them. Germline CDR1 is SEHNR and CDR2 is FQNEAQ (reference sequence). The CDR3 DNA follows: TGTGCCAGCAGCCCCCCCACCGCGGAGAAAGAGACCCAGTACTTC. Its protein is CASSPPTAEKETQYF.

The rearrangement uses TRBV6-6 and TRBJ2-3; a weak D match, TRBD2 (7 bases). The CDR3 sequence is 16 residues long. CDR1 MNHNY and CDR2 SVGAGI come from the germline V gene (reference sequence). Between the trimmed V and J ends, which lost 1 base and 4 bases, there was a span of 15 bases. The CDR3, as DNA: TGTGCCAGCAGTTACTTAGGGGGGGGCGATGCAGATACGCAGTATTTT. It codes for CASSYLGGGDADTQYF.

V usage is TRBV19 and J usage is TRBJ1-1, with D tentatively TRBD1 (6 bases). Germline CDR1 LNHDA, CDR2 SQIVND (reference sequence). Trimming removed 5 bases at V and 3 bases at J, with 22 bases between. This CDR3 contains 17 residues. The CDR3 reads CASSSLRGASRDTEAFF. The CDR3 DNA follows: TGTGCCAGTAGTTCACTTAGGGGGGCCTCTCGGGACACTGAAGCTTTCTTT.

This clonotype was counted at least ten times. The chain uses TRBV7-3 and TRBJ2-4; D remains ambiguous. The CDR3 consists of 15 residues. V was pared by 5 bases and J by 0 bases, with 11 bases between. CDR1 and CDR2 from the germline V gene are SGHTA and FQGTGA. As DNA, the CDR3 is TGTGCCAGCAGCCAAGGGCCTATAGCCAAAAACATTCAGTACTTC. Its protein is CASSQGPIAKNIQYF.

This chain joins TRBV20-1 and TRBJ2-5; D might be TRBD1 (5 bases). The CDR3 runs 13 residues. Germline CDR1 reads DFQATT; CDR2 reads SNEGSKA (reference sequence). V was clipped by 6 bases and J by 5 bases, with 16 bases between them. The CDR3 DNA reads as TGCAGTGCCCCTATGGGGCTACCCGAGACCCAGTACTTC. Protein: CSAPMGLPETQYF.

This clonotype has more than one count but fewer than ten. The chain employs TRBV6-2 or TRBV6-3 and TRBJ2-3; D might be TRBD2 (6 bases). This CDR3 has 14 residues. Germline V lookup: CDR1 MNHEY, CDR2 SVGEGT. The V gene lost 7 bases and the J gene lost 0 bases, with 11 bases spanning the gap. The chain's CDR3 is CASILASSTDTQYF. In DNA, the CDR3 is TGTGCCAGCATCCTAGCGTCTAGCACAGATACGCAGTATTTT.

The chain recombines TRBV6-1 with TRBJ2-7, with unresolved D. Germline V gene lookup returns CDR1 MNHNS and CDR2 SASEGT. CDR3 size: 15 residues. V lost 0 bases and J lost 0, with 9 bases in between. In DNA, the CDR3 is TGTGCCAGCAGTGAAGCCAGGCACCTCTCCTACGAGCAGTACGTC. It specifies CASSEARHLSYEQYV.

This chain connects TRBV5-4 to TRBJ2-3; D is undetermined. The V end lost 1 base, the J end lost 5 bases, and 11 bases lay between the germline ends. Germline V gives CDR1 SGHNT, CDR2 YYREEE (reference sequence). The CDR3 contains 14 residues. The CDR3 nucleotides are TGTGCCAGCAGCTTGAGGCGAGAAGTAGATACGCAGTATTTT. This sequence encodes CASSLRREVDTQYF.

Only one count was recorded for this clonotype. V and J are TRBV20-1 and TRBJ2-1, with 9 bases lining up with TRBD2. This CDR3 is 15 amino acids long. Germline CDR1 reads DFQATT; CDR2 reads SNEGSKA (reference sequence). V was clipped by 5 bases and J by 7 bases; unmatched bases: 12. CDR3 sequence (DNA): TGCAGTGCTGCTTCTAGCGGGGAACTCTTAAATGAGCAGTTCTTC. Residues: CSAASSGELLNEQFF.

This clonotype was recorded at least ten times. V is TRBV7-9 and J is TRBJ2-7; no clear D gene. Germline CDR1 is SEHNR and CDR2 is FQNEAQ (reference sequence). The CDR3 spans 13 residues. The ends were cut back, 0 bases at V and 3 bases at J, with 6 bases in the middle. Here the CDR3 DNA reads TGTGCCAGCAGCTTAGCCCTCGTCTACGAGCAGTACTTC. This sequence encodes CASSLALVYEQYF.

V and J are TRBV9 and TRBJ1-6; unclear D gene. CDR1 is SGDLS and CDR2 is YYNGEE in the germline V gene. The germline V and J ends were trimmed by 4 bases and 8 bases, with 10 bases remaining between them. The CDR3 consists of 13 residues. The CDR3 loop is CASSPSLHSPLHF. The CDR3 DNA reads TGTGCCAGCAGCCCCTCCCTACATTCACCCCTCCACTTT.

This clonotype has only a few counts. The chain carries TRBV7-9 and TRBJ2-5; no firm D call. Between the trimmed V and J ends, which lost 0 bases and 6 bases, there was a span of 5 bases. The CDR3 loop spans 12 amino acids. The germline gives CDR1 SEHNR, CDR2 FQNEAQ (reference sequence). The CDR3 loop reads CASSLAEKTQYF. CDR3 DNA sequence: TGTGCCAGCAGCTTAGCTGAAAAGACCCAGTACTTC.